This T cell receptor beta chain was identified in a study of cytomegalovirus exposure and HLA in healthy donors. Study results and caveats: For presence/absence analyses, sequencing depth was assumed to be roughly uniform across donors.

Donors sampled were nominally healthy, though unrecorded immune exposures were likely. Primers included in the PCR were 60 Vbeta and 13 Jbeta primers. Generated by immunoSEQ multiplex PCR, the TCRdb table keeps only in-frame clones and is missing some. The sample includes approximately 150,000 clones, approximately 88% of them seen just once. This clone was seen a few times. The antigen remains undetermined. V shed 2 bases and J shed 5 bases, with 13 bases lying between them. Germline assignment: CDR1 LNHDA and CDR2 SQIVND (reference sequence). The CDR3 consists of 15 residues. This receptor was identified in a woman in her thirties in good health and CMV-seronegative. Sequencing was carried out using PBMCs. This sequence joins TRBV19 and TRBJ1-5; a possible D gene is TRBD1 (5 bases). CDR3 nucleotides: TGTGCCAGTAGTATACCCGACAGTACACATCAGCCCCAGCATTTT. The encoded protein is CASSIPDSTHQPQHF.